The rows below give T cell receptor beta chains drawn from one sample of a study of shared T cell receptors in the human thymus. The table came from immunoSEQ multiplex PCR; TCRdb's copy has only in-frame clones and leaves some out. The sample holds some 760,000 clones, 75% to 90% seen once. These data are also associated with another study on human thymus T cells.

The sequenced material came from thymocytes. The receptors here all came from a girl under three years old with a congenital heart defect. CDR3s include the opening cysteine and the closing phenylalanine or tryptophan. A D gene is named only where the DNA matches it firmly. Not all rows give a size; the values are once, few, many and, for expanded clones, a class.

size	V	J	D	CDR3	DNA
once	TRBV6-5	TRBJ1-6	TRBD1	CASSYSKETGNSPLHF	TGTGCCAGCAGTTACTCGAAAGAGACAGGGAATTCACCCCTCCACTTT
-	TRBV6-5	TRBJ1-2	TRBD1	CASRYRGPGYGYTF	TGTGCCAGCAGGTACAGGGGGCCGGGCTATGGCTACACCTTC
-	TRBV6-5	TRBJ2-5	-	CASSYSSGPSQPEQYF	TGTGCCAGCAGTTACTCGTCGGGTCCCTCGCAGCCAGAGCAGTACTTC
-	TRBV6-5	TRBJ2-4	-	CASSRDRVKNIQYF	TGTGCCAGCAGTCGTGACAGAGTTAAAAACATTCAGTACTTC
-	TRBV9	TRBJ2-7	TRBD1	CASSPDRAHEQYF	TGTGCCAGCAGCCCCGACAGGGCCCACGAGCAGTACTTC
-	TRBV19	TRBJ1-1	TRBD1	CASIPQGDSDMNTEAFF	TGTGCCAGTATACCCCAAGGGGACAGCGACATGAACACTGAAGCTTTCTTT
-	TRBV5-4	TRBJ1-2	TRBD1	CASSRICGQAPPNYGYTF	TGTGCCAGCAGCCGTATCTGTGGACAGGCCCCACCTAACTATGGCTACACCTTC
-	TRBV27	TRBJ2-7	-	CASSLLVGDEQYF	TGTGCCAGCAGTTTACTAGTCGGGGACGAGCAGTACTTC
-	TRBV2	TRBJ1-2	-	CASHTGRGGYGYTF	TGTGCCAGCCATACAGGGAGGGGTGGCTATGGCTACACCTTC
-	TRBV9	TRBJ1-4	-	CASSVTGHRNNEKLFF	TGTGCCAGCAGCGTCACCGGGCACAGGAACAATGAAAAACTGTTTTTT
-	TRBV19	TRBJ1-5	TRBD1	CASSSRPGQLNQPQHF	TGTGCCAGTAGTTCTCGACCGGGACAGCTGAATCAGCCCCAGCATTTT
-	TRBV7-8	TRBJ2-1	TRBD2	CASSLLAGGRGEQFF	TGTGCCAGCAGCCTATTAGCGGGGGGGCGGGGTGAGCAGTTCTTC
-	TRBV11-2	TRBJ2-7	TRBD1	CASSNWDRPTSYEQYF	TGTGCCAGCAGCAACTGGGACAGGCCCACTTCCTACGAGCAGTACTTC
-	TRBV14	TRBJ1-2	-	CASSQTHRDNHGGCYGYTF	TGTGCCAGCAGCCAAACTCACCGGGACAACCATGGAGGATGCTATGGCTACACCTTC
-	TRBV4-3	TRBJ2-7	TRBD1	CASSQDPQGGLSGVYEQYF	TGCGCCAGCAGCCAAGACCCACAGGGGGGTCTCTCTGGGGTATACGAGCAGTACTTC
-	TRBV5-1	TRBJ1-2	-	CASSLPPQIPLPYGYTF	TGCGCCAGCAGCCTTCCGCCGCAGATACCTCTTCCCTATGGCTACACCTTC
-	TRBV10-2	TRBJ2-3	TRBD2	CASSDGGTSGGTDTQYF	TGCGCCAGCAGTGATGGGGGGACTAGCGGGGGCACAGATACGCAGTATTTT
-	TRBV27	TRBJ2-7	TRBD1	CASSSPRDRGMPYEQYF	TGTGCCAGCAGTTCGCCCCGGGACAGGGGAATGCCCTACGAGCAGTACTTC
-	TRBV15	TRBJ2-3	-	CATSRDPSGTDTQYF	TGTGCCACCAGCAGAGATCCGAGCGGCACAGATACGCAGTATTTT
-	TRBV7-9	TRBJ1-2	TRBD1	CASSFLIDRGHYGYTF	TGTGCCAGCAGCTTTCTTATAGACAGGGGTCACTATGGCTACACCTTC
-	TRBV11-1	TRBJ2-1	TRBD2	CASRRGGAAGEQFF	TGTGCCAGCAGACGGGGGGGGGCGGCGGGTGAGCAGTTCTTC
-	TRBV9	TRBJ2-3	TRBD2	CASSLRGRIGTDTQYF	TGTGCCAGCAGCCTCCGCGGGAGAATTGGCACAGATACGCAGTATTTT
-	TRBV6-5	TRBJ2-5	-	CASSSDLQETQYF	TGTGCCAGCAGTTCCGACTTGCAAGAGACCCAGTACTTC
-	TRBV6-5	TRBJ1-3	TRBD1	CASSWTGPSGNTIYF	TGTGCCAGCAGCTGGACAGGGCCCTCTGGAAACACCATATATTTT
-	TRBV6-5	TRBJ1-1	-	CASSYLPREANTEAFF	TGTGCCAGCAGTTATCTCCCCAGGGAGGCGAACACTGAAGCTTTCTTT
-	TRBV27	TRBJ1-1	-	CASSFYGNTEAFF	TGTGCCAGCAGTTTTTACGGGAACACTGAAGCTTTCTTT